This T cell receptor beta chain was captured by sequencing in a study of cytomegalovirus exposure and HLA in healthy donors (dated by TCRdb to 2015 to 2018). The study in broad terms: An earlier analysis of 587 of the donors reported 276 Gb of sequence data and 117 million unique TCR beta sequences obtained from some 170 million T cells. Approximately 300 gigabases of sequencing data and roughly 80 million unique TCR sequences made up an early release that covered about 640 HLA-typed donors. The genetic ancestry cluster associated with self-reported Caucasian donors included 81% of the roughly 380 genotyped donors. The aim of the study was to test whether cataloging public T cell receptors could identify signatures of past pathogen exposure. Using immunosequencing, the study profiled T cell repertoires from about 610 subjects and related those repertoires to cytomegalovirus serostatus. In addition to the first cohort of about 650 subjects, a separate validation cohort of 100 to 150 different subjects was used. To predict cytomegalovirus infection status, the study combined high-throughput TCR immunosequencing, statistical association of individual TCRs with disease status, and machine learning. In a later analysis, previously published TCR beta repertoires from 550 to 700 donors were re-analyzed and high-resolution HLA genotyping was added so that TCR occurrence patterns could be studied. Rather than using new phenotypic data, the later analysis identified candidate immune exposures from TCR beta sequences and from how often those sequences occurred across donors. An earlier analysis of approximately 640 of the donors applied high-throughput TCR beta sequencing to assess whether each TCR beta V gene segment acted as functional or pseudogenic. Alongside the repertoire data, information on donor age, sex, ethnicity and CMV serostatus was compiled. In a later genetic analysis, genome-wide SNP genotypes for about three fifths of the 666 donors were used, and that subset was treated as a discovery cohort. Every discovery cohort repertoire had been produced on one sequencing platform. HLA typing covered class I and class II loci at four-digit resolution. The number of typed donors differed by locus: about 620-640 for A, B, C, DRB1 and DQB1; roughly 510 for DQA1; approximately 610 for DPA1; and around 450 for DPB1. A few DR-DQ haplotypes were handled as single units for association and clustering because linkage in the cohort was strong. Among several hundred genotyped donors of the cohort, an average of about 240,000 unique TCR beta nucleotide sequences was sequenced per donor, of which about 18% were non-productive. Points the paper makes about the study in general: Assigning TCR associations to individual alleles was difficult when HLA alleles, especially DR and DQ, strongly co-occurred. The cohort was sequenced for TCR beta chains only, and without alpha or paired-chain data the features that could be detected were limited. Specific HLA alleles were associated with 15,000 to 20,000 TCR beta sequences at a false discovery rate of 0.05 in a later analysis. A later analysis reported that several top co-occurrence clusters appeared linked to parvovirus B19, influenza, CMV and Epstein-Barr virus. In a later analysis, HLA-associated TCR beta chains showed more clonal expansion and lower generation probabilities than non-associated chains that were equally common. A total of 150 or so TCR beta chains were listed by the study as associated with cytomegalovirus. A further reported finding was that TCR beta sequences accurately predicted the HLA-A and HLA-B alleles for most subjects in the first cohort. Roughly uniform sequencing depth across donors was assumed in presence/absence analyses, although this assumption may not hold. Across donors, most TCR sequences were observed very rarely, whereas some public TCRs were present in many individuals. Cytomegalovirus status was reported to be diagnosed by the classifier with high specificity and sensitivity in both the original and validation cohorts. Some IMGT-functional V segments, including TRBV6-2 and TRBV6-3, could not be told apart with the 87-base-pair reads, so those segments were excluded. A few of the identified cytomegalovirus-associated TCR beta chains were confirmed in vitro to be specific for cytomegalovirus antigens. The only immune exposure information available for the cohort was CMV serostatus. An earlier analysis of approximately 570 of the donors showed that most TCR beta V segments appeared in productive rearrangements either about 90% or about 30% of the time, which broadly matched IMGT annotations. About 15 rarely observed V segments, including chromosome 9 orphons, were excluded from the earlier analysis of a few hundred of the donors because counts were too low. Linkage disequilibrium might explain the correlated functional status among segregating V segments, but an unknown experimental factor could not be excluded. According to the authors, the approach could potentially be generalized to other disease states and immunological phenotypes. A later analysis found that most CMV-associated TCR beta chains appeared HLA-restricted, with HLA associations seemingly driven largely by CMV exposure. A later genetic analysis reported fewer N-insertions in productive TCRs among donors in an Asian-associated ancestry cluster than the roughly 700-donor mean. Because HLA typing was missing for some donors at each locus, association tests included only the typed subset. According to a later analysis, TCR association rates differed among HLA loci, with DRB1 alleles showing the most associated TCRs and HLA-C alleles showing the fewest. A group of highly shared sequence variants was considered likely to be a technical artifact of the sequencing pipeline. A later genetic analysis associated a missense DCLRE1C variant with V-gene and J-gene trimming of TCR beta chains, and an independent cohort replicated the association.

V sheds 0 bases and J sheds 7 bases, leaving 11 bases between their ends. Reading the germline V gene (reference sequence) gives CDR1 SGHKS and CDR2 YYEKEE. The CDR3 numbers 14 residues from cysteine through phenylalanine. Only the CDR3 region is kept as DNA, spanning 42 bases read in frame from base 1. Receptor libraries were prepared by the immunoSEQ multiplex PCR assay. The multiplex PCR relied on a mix of 60 forward primers for TCR Vbeta segments and 13 reverse primers for TCR Jbeta segments. The CDR3 region of rearranged TCR beta genes was amplified from genomic DNA with a multiplex PCR assay. The Illumina HiSeq System was used to sequence the amplified TCR beta libraries as 87-base-pair reads. In the source study's methods: In a later analysis, tens of millions of unique TCR beta chains were counted across the 650 to 700 repertoires, and roughly 10 million of these chains were shared by at least two donors. Raw reads were error-corrected and collapsed into unique sequences with a nearest-neighbor algorithm that merged closely related sequences to remove PCR and sequencing errors. To assign V, D and J gene segments, CDR3 sequences were aligned to IMGT reference sequences. For a sequence to be retained, a match of at least six nucleotides to both a V gene segment and a J gene segment was required. A rearrangement counted as productive if the CDR3 had no stop codons and remained in frame with V and J, and every other rearrangement counted as non-productive. Following IMGT convention, CDR3 was defined as the stretch from the second conserved V-encoded cysteine to the conserved J-encoded phenylalanine. The earlier analysis of some 580 of the donors excluded any sequence lacking an unambiguous match to a single V gene segment. An earlier analysis of 587 of the donors classified V segments as functional when productive rearrangements were above 56.7% and as segregating when the standard deviation between donors was above 5%. A statistical classification framework was developed to diagnose cytomegalovirus status using the catalog of TCR beta chain sequences. In a later analysis, TCR nucleotide sequences were compared against IMGT/GENE-DB human TR gene sequences so that V and J genes could be assigned. Using the TCRdist pipeline, a later analysis assigned CDR3 sequences along with most-parsimonious VDJ recombination scenarios. In a later analysis, every TCR beta chain was defined by the combination of its CDR3 amino acid sequence and its V-gene family, and reads without a unique V-gene family were dropped. In a later analysis, 450 to 600 highly shared, low-generation-probability nucleotide sequences were removed to address suspected cross-contamination and a sequencing artifact. A later analysis calculated a clonal expansion index for each public chain from normalized within-repertoire ranks of inferred template counts. A later analysis computed generation probabilities with a VDJ recombination model fitted to out-of-frame rearrangements, and checked the results against IGoR. Hypergeometric tests were used in a later analysis to score TCR-TCR, TCR-HLA and TCR-CMV co-occurrence, with a repertoire-size bias correction applied to the TCR pairs. In a later analysis, false discovery rates were estimated by permuting HLA or CMV assignments 20 times. In a later analysis, co-occurring TCRs were grouped using DBSCAN, with TCRdist sequence similarity added in when clustering inside HLA-allele-positive subsets. Repertoires with fewer than 30,000 or more than 120,000 public chains were left out of co-occurrence clustering, as were roughly five repertoires with anomalous nucleotide sharing. TCRdb provides this immuneACCESS table in a form limited to in-frame rearrangements. Some clones are lacking; in checked studies, under half of them reflect an unresolved V gene, and why the rest are absent is not known. V and J calls and clone size are copied from that table; D and trimming were computed from the DNA. The sample table records roughly 140,000 clones; about 75% of these occur just once. 0.55% to 0.8% of the sample belongs to the ten largest clones.

Worth noting for this clone: Its antigen is unknown. No quality values exist for individual bases; no much larger clone is one base distant.

In total, 630 or so healthy bone marrow donors made up the cohort. Cohort members were all nominally healthy when sampled, although unrecorded immune exposures were likely present. The donor was CMV seronegative and belonged to the group of 350 or so seronegative cohort members. A peripheral blood sample was provided by each donor, and peripheral blood mononuclear cells were used for TCR beta sequencing. Genomic DNA extraction from the blood cell samples was performed with the Qiagen DNeasy Blood Extraction Kit. This chain is built from TRBV5-5 and TRBJ1-5; a tentative D match to TRBD1 spans 6 bases. Sequencing used PBMCs. This receptor was identified in a male donor in good health and CMV-seronegative. The DNA sequence reads TGTGCCAGCAGCTTGGAGGGGGGGAGGCAGCCCCAGCATTTT. Translated, this gives CASSLEGGRQPQHF. Full variable domain (CDR3 extended with the reference TRBV5-5 and TRBJ1-5 proteins): DAGVTQSPTHLIKTRGQQVTLRCSPISGHKSVSWYQQVLGQGPQFIFQYYEKEERGRGNFPDRFSARQFPNYSSELNVNALLLGDSALYLCASSLEGGRQPQHFGDGTRLSIL.